The present T cell receptor beta chain was sequenced within a study of control samples from healthy donors and cancer patients. Assay: immunoSEQ multiplex PCR; the TCRdb copy retains only in-frame clones and omits some. The sample yields fewer than 95,000 clones, approximately 86% seen once. The V gene's germline CDR1 is SGHDT and CDR2 YYEEEE. This CDR3 spans 14 amino acids. J gave up 5 bases and V 2 bases, and 6 bases lay outside the gene matches. Sequencing was carried out using blood. The chain recombines TRBV5-6 with TRBJ1-2, with 7 bases that match TRBD1. This TCR was recovered from a man aged 25-45 years in good health. The CDR3 loop reads CASSFIGTEYGYTF. The CDR3 coding sequence is TGTGCCAGCAGCTTCATAGGGACAGAATATGGCTACACCTTC.